This T cell receptor (beta chain) was sequenced in a study of blood T cell repertoires in COVID-19. Study in general: Both acute and convalescent COVID-19 samples were obtained from the United States, Italy and Spain.

Germline V lookup: CDR1 DFQATT, CDR2 SNEGSKA (reference sequence). This CDR3 spans 13 amino acids. Deletions cut 3 bases from V and 4 bases from J, with 13 bases between. This table comes from immunoSEQ multiplex PCR, and its TCRdb copy is limited to in-frame clones, with some not included. The table has about 400,000 clones, around 87% seen once. Sequenced material: PBMCs or T cells enriched from blood (not recorded which). This TCR came from a middle-aged man in a cohort exposed to, infected with or recovered from COVID-19 (not recorded which). The chain employs TRBV20-1 and TRBJ2-7; D not certain. CDR3 residues: CSASPPPLYEQYF. CDR3 sequence (DNA): TGCAGTGCTAGTCCCCCTCCTCTGTACGAGCAGTACTTC.